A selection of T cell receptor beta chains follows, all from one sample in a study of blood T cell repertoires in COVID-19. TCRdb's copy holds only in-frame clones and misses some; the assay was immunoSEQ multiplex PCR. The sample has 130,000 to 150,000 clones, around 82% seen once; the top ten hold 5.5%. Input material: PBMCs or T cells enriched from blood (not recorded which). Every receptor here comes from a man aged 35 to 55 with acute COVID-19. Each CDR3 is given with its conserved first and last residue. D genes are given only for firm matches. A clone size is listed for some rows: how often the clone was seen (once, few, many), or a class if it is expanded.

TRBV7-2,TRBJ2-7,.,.,CASSLPVSYEQYF,TGTGCCAGCAGCCTTCCCGTCTCCTACGAGCAGTACTTC
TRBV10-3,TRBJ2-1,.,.,CAINPTGQGGNEQFF,TGTGCCATCAATCCGACAGGCCAAGGGGGCAATGAGCAGTTCTTC
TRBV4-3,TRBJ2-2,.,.,CASSQDPSGTQNTGELFF,TGCGCCAGCAGCCAAGATCCTTCCGGGACACAGAACACCGGGGAGCTGTTTTTT
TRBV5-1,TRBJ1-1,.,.,CASSAQGWAEAFF,TGCGCCAGCAGCGCACAGGGTTGGGCTGAAGCTTTCTTT
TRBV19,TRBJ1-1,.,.,CASSIVGSTEAFF,TGTGCCAGTAGTATTGTTGGGAGCACTGAAGCTTTCTTT
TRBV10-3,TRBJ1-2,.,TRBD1,CAISESNRGQWPYTF,TGTGCCATCAGTGAGTCGAACAGGGGACAATGGCCCTACACCTTC
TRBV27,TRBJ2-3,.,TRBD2,CASNLGNGRENTQYF,TGTGCCAGCAACCTGGGAAACGGGAGGGAGAATACGCAGTATTTT
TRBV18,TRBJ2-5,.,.,CASSRYPDPGETQYF,TGTGCCAGCTCACGCTACCCGGACCCAGGGGAGACCCAGTACTTC
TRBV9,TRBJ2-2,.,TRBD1,CASSVRDRLNTGELFF,TGTGCCAGCAGCGTCCGGGACAGGTTGAACACCGGGGAGCTGTTTTTT
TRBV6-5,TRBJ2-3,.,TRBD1,CASPGTGVSDTQYF,TGTGCCAGTCCCGGGACAGGGGTTTCGGATACGCAGTATTTT
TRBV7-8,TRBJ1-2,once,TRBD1,CASSRTRQGQENYGYTF,TGTGCCAGCAGCAGAACGCGCCAGGGACAGGAGAACTATGGCTACACCTTC
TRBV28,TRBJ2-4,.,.,CASSKAGGAKNIQYF,TGTGCCAGCAGCAAAGCAGGGGGGGCCAAAAACATTCAGTACTTC
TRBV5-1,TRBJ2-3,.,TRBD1,CASRFDRADTQYF,TGCGCCAGCAGGTTTGACAGGGCAGATACGCAGTATTTT
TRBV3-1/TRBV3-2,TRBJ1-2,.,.,CASSPGMRGYTF,TGTGCCAGCAGCCCCGGGATGCGGGGCTACACCTTC
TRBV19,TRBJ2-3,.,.,CASSIAGSTDTQYF,TGTGCCAGTAGTATAGCGGGAAGCACAGATACGCAGTATTTT
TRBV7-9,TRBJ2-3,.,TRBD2,CASSPVAGGPADTQYF,TGTGCCAGCAGCCCGGTAGCGGGGGGGCCGGCAGATACGCAGTATTTT
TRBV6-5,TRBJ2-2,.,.,CASSRQFTGELFF,TGTGCCAGCAGTCGACAGTTCACCGGGGAGCTGTTTTTT
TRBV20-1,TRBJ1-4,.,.,CSATGDTKLFF,TGCAGTGCTACCGGGGACACAAAACTGTTTTTT
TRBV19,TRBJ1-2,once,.,CASSIDRNSYGYTF,TGTGCCAGTAGTATAGACCGAAACAGCTATGGCTACACCTTC
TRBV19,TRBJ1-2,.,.,CASSPTVWSYGYTF,TGTGCCAGTAGTCCTACGGTCTGGAGCTATGGCTACACCTTC
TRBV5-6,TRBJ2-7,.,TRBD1,CASSLTGTVYEQYF,TGTGCCAGCAGCCTAACCGGGACAGTCTACGAGCAGTACTTC
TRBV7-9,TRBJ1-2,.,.,CASSVDSYGYTF,TGTGCCAGCAGTGTGGACAGCTATGGCTACACCTTC
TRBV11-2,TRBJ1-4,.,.,CASSLVSGSTKKLFF,TGTGCCAGCAGCTTAGTTTCCGGGTCCACAAAAAAACTGTTTTTT
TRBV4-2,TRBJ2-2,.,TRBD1,CASSQVIQGSGELFF,TGTGCCAGCAGCCAAGTCATACAGGGGTCCGGGGAGCTGTTTTTT
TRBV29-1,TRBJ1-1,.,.,CSVVSDNEAFF,TGCAGCGTTGTTTCGGACAATGAAGCTTTCTTT
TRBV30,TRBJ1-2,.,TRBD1,CAWSRFRDRGLGYTF,TGTGCCTGGAGTCGCTTTAGGGACAGGGGACTCGGCTACACCTTC
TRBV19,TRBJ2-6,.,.,CASKRSDSGANVLTF,TGTGCCTCGAAGCGAAGCGACTCTGGGGCCAACGTCCTGACTTTC
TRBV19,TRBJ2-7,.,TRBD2,CASSITSGTYEQYF,TGTGCCAGTAGTATTACTAGCGGGACCTACGAGCAGTACTTC
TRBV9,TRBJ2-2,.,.,CASSGAGLKNTGELFF,TGTGCCAGCAGCGGCGCCGGACTAAAGAACACCGGGGAGCTGTTTTTT
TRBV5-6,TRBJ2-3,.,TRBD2,CASSSDSGLAGSTQYF,TGTGCCAGCAGCTCTGACAGCGGACTAGCGGGCTCAACGCAGTATTTT
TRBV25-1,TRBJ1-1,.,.,CASSDSSEAFF,TGTGCCAGCAGTGATTCTAGTGAAGCTTTCTTT
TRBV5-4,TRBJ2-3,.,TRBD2,CASSFITGLADSTDTQYF,TGTGCCAGCAGCTTTATTACGGGACTAGCGGATAGCACAGATACGCAGTATTTT
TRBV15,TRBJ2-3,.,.,CATSRGVSTDTQYF,TGTGCCACCAGCAGAGGGGTTAGCACCGATACGCAGTATTTT
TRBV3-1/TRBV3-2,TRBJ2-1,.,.,CASSQDQRESGEQFF,TGTGCCAGCAGCCAAGATCAGAGGGAGTCCGGTGAGCAGTTCTTC
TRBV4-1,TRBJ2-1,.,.,CASSPLGAWTRGREQFF,TGCGCCAGCAGCCCGCTCGGCGCGTGGACCCGAGGGCGTGAGCAGTTCTTC
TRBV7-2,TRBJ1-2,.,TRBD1,CASSLGPGTGRSGYTF,TGTGCCAGCAGCTTAGGGCCCGGGACAGGTCGATCTGGCTACACCTTC
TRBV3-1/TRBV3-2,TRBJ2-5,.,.,CASSQDPGTQYF,TGTGCCAGCAGCCAAGATCCAGGGACCCAGTACTTC
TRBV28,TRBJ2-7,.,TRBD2,CASSFLGLAGGYYEQYF,TGTGCCAGCAGTTTCTTGGGACTAGCGGGAGGGTACTACGAGCAGTACTTC
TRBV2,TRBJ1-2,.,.,CASSDPGVSNYGYTF,TGTGCCAGCAGTGACCCAGGTGTATCTAACTATGGCTACACCTTC
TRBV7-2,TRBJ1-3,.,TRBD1,CASSLAPGGSGNTIYF,TGTGCCAGCAGCTTAGCCCCAGGGGGCTCTGGAAACACCATATATTTT
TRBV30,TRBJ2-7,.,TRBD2,CAWIPGLAAEQYF,TGTGCCTGGATCCCAGGACTAGCTGCCGAGCAGTACTTC
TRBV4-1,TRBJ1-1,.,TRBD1,CASSQASGGETEAFF,TGCGCCAGCAGCCAAGCATCAGGGGGTGAGACTGAAGCTTTCTTT
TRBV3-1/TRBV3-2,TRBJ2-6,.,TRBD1,CASSQEGGQGRAGANVLTF,TGTGCCAGCAGCCAAGAAGGGGGACAGGGACGAGCTGGGGCCAACGTCCTGACTTTC
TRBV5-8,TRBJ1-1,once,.,CASSPGLLNTEAFF,TGTGCCAGCAGCCCAGGGCTACTGAACACTGAAGCTTTCTTT
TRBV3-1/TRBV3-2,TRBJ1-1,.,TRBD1,CASSEQGARWKTEAFF,TGTGCCAGCAGCGAGCAGGGGGCGCGGTGGAAAACTGAAGCTTTCTTT
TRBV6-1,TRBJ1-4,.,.,CASSAKIGPFSTNEKLFF,TGTGCCAGCAGTGCCAAAATTGGCCCCTTCTCAACTAATGAAAAACTGTTTTTT
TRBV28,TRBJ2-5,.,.,CASGRGSGDQETQYF,TGTGCCAGCGGTCGGGGATCAGGGGATCAAGAGACCCAGTACTTC